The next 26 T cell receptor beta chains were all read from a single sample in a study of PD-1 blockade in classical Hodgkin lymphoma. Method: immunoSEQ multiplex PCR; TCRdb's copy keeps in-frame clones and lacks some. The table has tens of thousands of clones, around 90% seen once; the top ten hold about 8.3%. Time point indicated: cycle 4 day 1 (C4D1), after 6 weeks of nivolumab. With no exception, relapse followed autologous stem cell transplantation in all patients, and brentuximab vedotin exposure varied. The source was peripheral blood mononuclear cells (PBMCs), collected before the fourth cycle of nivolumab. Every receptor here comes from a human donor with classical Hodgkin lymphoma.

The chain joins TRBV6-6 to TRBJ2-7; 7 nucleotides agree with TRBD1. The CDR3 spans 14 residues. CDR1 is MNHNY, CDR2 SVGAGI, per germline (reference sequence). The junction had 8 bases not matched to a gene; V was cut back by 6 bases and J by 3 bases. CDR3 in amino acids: CASRKGQDYYEQYF. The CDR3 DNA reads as TGTGCCAGCAGGAAAGGACAGGATTACTACGAGCAGTACTTC.

CDR3 region: CASSVVPDGNEQYF. CDR3 coding DNA: TGTGCCAGCAGCGTAGTCCCGGATGGCAACGAGCAGTACTTC. The gene calls are TRBV9 and TRBJ2-7; D call uncertain. Germline V gives CDR1 SGDLS, CDR2 YYNGEE. V was cut by 0 bases and J by 5 bases, with 12 bases left in between. CDR3 size: 14 residues.

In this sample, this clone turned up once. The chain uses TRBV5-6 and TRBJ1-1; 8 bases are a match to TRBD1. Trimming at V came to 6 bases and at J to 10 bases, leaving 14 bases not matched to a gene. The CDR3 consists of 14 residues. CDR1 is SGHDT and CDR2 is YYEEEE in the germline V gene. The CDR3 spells CASTYDRGRDRAFF. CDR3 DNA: TGTGCCAGCACCTACGACAGGGGACGAGATCGAGCTTTCTTT.

The chain's CDR3 is CASSPRTGVTQYF. CDR3 nucleotide sequence: TGTGCCAGCAGCCCAAGGACAGGGGTGACCCAGTACTTC. This chain links TRBV9 with TRBJ2-5; 9 bases agree with TRBD1. Trimming cost V 4 bases and J 7 bases; bases outside gene matches: 5. The CDR3 contains 13 residues. CDR1 is SGDLS, CDR2 YYNGEE, per germline. The full variable domain, completed using reference TRBV9 and TRBJ2-5, is DSGVTQTPKHLITATGQRVTLRCSPRSGDLSVYWYQQSLDQGLQFLIQYYNGEERAKGNILERFSAQQFPDLHSELNLSSLELGDSALYFCASSPRTGVTQYFGPGTRLLVL.

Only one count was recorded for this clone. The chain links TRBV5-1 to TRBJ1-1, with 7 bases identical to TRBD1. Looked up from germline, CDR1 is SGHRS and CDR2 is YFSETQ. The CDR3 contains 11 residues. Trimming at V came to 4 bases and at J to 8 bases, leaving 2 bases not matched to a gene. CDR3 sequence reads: CASSEGQEAFF. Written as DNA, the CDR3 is TGCGCCAGCAGCGAGGGACAGGAAGCTTTCTTT.

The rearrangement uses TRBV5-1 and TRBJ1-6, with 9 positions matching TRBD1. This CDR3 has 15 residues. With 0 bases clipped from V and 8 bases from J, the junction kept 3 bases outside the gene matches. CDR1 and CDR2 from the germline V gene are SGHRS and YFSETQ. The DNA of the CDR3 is TGCGCCAGCAGCTTGGACAGGGGGCCATATTCACCCCTCCACTTT. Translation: CASSLDRGPYSPLHF.

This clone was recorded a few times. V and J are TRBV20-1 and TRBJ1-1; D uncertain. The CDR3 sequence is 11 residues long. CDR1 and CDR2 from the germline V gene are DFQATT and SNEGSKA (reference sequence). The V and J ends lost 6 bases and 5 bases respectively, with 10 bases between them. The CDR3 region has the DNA TGCAGTGCAAGGGCTGAAACTGAAGCTTTCTTT. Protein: CSARAETEAFF.

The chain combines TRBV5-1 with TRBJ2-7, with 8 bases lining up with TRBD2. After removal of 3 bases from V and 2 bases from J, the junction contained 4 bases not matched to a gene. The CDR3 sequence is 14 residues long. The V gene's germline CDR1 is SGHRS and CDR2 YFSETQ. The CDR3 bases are TGCGCCAGCAGCTCGGTTAGCGGGGCCTACGAGCAGTACTTC. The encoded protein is CASSSVSGAYEQYF. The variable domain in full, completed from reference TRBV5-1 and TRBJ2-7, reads KAGVTQTPRYLIKTRGQQVTLSCSPISGHRSVSWYQQTPGQGLQFLFEYFSETQRNKGNFPGRFSGRQFSNSRSEMNVSTLELGDSALYLCASSSVSGAYEQYFGPGTRLTVT.

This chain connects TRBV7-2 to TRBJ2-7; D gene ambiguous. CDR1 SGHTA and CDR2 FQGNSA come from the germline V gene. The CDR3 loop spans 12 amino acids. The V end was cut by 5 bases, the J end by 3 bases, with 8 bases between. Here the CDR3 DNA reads TGTGCCAGCAGCACTATCCACTACGAGCAGTACTTC. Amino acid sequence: CASSTIHYEQYF.

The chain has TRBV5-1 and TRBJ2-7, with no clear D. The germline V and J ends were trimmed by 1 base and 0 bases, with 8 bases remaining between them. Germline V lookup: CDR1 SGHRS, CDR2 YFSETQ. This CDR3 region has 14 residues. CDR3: CASSLPGSSYEQYF. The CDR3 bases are TGCGCCAGCAGCTTGCCAGGCAGCTCCTACGAGCAGTACTTC.

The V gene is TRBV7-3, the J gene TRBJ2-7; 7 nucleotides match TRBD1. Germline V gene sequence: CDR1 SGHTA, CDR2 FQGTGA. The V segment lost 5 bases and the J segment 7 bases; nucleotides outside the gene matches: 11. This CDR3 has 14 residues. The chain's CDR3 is CASSPQGVPGEQYF. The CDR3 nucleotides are TGTGCCAGCAGCCCGCAGGGGGTACCGGGAGAGCAGTACTTC.

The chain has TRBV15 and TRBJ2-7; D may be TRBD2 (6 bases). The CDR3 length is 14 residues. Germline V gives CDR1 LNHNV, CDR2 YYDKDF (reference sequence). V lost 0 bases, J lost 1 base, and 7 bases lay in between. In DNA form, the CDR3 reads TGTGCCACCAGCAGAGATGGGGGGTCCTACGAGCAGTACTTC. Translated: CATSRDGGSYEQYF.

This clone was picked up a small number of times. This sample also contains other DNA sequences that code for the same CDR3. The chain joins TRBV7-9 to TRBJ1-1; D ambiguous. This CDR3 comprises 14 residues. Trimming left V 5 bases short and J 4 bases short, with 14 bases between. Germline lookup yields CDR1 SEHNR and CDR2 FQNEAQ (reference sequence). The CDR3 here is CASSLLLDSTEAFF. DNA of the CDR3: TGTGCCAGCAGCCTCCTTCTGGATTCCACTGAAGCTTTCTTT.

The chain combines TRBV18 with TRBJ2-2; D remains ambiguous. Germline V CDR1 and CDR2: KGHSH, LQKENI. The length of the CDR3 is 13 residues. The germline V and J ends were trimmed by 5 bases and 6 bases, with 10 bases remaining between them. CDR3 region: CASSTTVAGELFF. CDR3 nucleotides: TGTGCCAGCTCAACGACTGTGGCCGGGGAGCTGTTTTTT.

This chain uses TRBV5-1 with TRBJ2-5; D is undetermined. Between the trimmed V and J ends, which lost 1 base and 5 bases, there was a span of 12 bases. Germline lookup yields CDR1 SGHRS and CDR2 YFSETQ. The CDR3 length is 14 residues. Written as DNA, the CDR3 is TGCGCCAGCAGCTTGTATCCGGTTCAGGAGACCCAGTACTTC. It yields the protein CASSLYPVQETQYF.

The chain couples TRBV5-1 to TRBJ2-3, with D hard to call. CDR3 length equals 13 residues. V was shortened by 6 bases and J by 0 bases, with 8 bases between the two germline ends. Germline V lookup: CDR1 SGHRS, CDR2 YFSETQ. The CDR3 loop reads CASKTPSTDTQYF. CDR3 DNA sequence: TGCGCCAGCAAAACCCCTAGCACAGATACGCAGTATTTT.

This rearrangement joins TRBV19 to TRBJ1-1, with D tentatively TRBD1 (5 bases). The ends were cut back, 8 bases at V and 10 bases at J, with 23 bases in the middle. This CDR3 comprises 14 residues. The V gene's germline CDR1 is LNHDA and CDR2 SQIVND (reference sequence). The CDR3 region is CASSHLSSTEGAFF. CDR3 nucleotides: TGTGCCAGTTCTCACCTTAGTTCGACAGAGGGAGCTTTCTTT. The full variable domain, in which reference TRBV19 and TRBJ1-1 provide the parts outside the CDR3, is DGGITQSPKYLFRKEGQNVTLSCEQNLNHDAMYWYRQDPGQGLRLIYYSQIVNDFQKGDIAEGYSVSREKKESFPLTVTSAQKNPTAFYLCASSHLSSTEGAFFGQGTRLTVV.

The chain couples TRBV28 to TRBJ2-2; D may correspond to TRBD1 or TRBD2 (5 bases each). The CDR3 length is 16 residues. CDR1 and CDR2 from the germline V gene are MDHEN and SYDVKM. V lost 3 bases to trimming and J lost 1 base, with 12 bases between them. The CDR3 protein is CASSLSGRRNTGELFF. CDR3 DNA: TGTGCCAGCAGTTTGTCGGGACGGCGGAACACCGGGGAGCTGTTTTTT.

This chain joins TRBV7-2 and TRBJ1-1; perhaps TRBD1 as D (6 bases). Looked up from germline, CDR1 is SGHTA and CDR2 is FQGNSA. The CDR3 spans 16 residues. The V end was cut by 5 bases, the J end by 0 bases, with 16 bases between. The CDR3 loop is CASSRDRQRLNTEAFF. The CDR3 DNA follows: TGTGCCAGCAGCCGAGACAGGCAAAGATTGAACACTGAAGCTTTCTTT.

The CDR3 here is CASAALENYGYTF. For the CDR3, the DNA is TGTGCCAGCGCCGCTTTGGAGAACTATGGCTACACCTTC. The chain couples TRBV6-6 to TRBJ1-2; D not certain. V was trimmed by 8 bases and J by 2 bases, leaving 12 bases between them. Per the germline V gene, CDR1 is MNHNY and CDR2 is SVGAGI (reference sequence). There are 13 residues in the CDR3.

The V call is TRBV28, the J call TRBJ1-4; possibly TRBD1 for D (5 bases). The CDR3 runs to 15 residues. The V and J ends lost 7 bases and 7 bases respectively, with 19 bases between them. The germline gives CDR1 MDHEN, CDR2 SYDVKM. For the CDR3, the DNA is TGTGCCAGCAATAGCAGGGTAATCGGAGGTGAAAAACTGTTTTTT. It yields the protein CASNSRVIGGEKLFF.

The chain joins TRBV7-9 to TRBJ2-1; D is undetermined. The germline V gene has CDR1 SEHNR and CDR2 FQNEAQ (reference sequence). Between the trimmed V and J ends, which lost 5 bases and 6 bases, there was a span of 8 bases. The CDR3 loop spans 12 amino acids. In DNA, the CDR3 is TGTGCCAGCAGCCTATGGGCCAATGAGCAGTTCTTC. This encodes CASSLWANEQFF.

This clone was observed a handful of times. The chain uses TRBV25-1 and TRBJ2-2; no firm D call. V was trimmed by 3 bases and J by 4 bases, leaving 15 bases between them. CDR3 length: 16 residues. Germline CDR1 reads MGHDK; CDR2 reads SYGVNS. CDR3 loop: CASSDVGRVGTGELFF. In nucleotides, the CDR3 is TGTGCCAGCAGTGATGTTGGTCGGGTGGGCACCGGGGAGCTGTTTTTT.

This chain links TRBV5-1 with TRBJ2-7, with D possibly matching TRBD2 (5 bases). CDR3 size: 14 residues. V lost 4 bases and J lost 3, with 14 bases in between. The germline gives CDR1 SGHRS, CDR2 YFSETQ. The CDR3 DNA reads TGCGCCAGCAGCATCGGACTGGTGGTCTACGAGCAGTACTTC. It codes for CASSIGLVVYEQYF.

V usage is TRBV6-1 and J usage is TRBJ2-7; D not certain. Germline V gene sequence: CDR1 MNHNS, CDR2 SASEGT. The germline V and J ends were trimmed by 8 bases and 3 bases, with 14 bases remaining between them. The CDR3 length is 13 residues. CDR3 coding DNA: TGTGCCAGCGGACGGCAGGACGACTACGAGCAGTACTTC. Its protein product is CASGRQDDYEQYF.

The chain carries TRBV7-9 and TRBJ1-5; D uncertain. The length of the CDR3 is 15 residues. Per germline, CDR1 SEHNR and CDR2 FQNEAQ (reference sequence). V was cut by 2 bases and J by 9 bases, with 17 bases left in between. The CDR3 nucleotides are TGTGCCAGCAGCTTAAGGAGGGAGCTCTTTCCGCCCCAGCATTTT. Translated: CASSLRRELFPPQHF.